The clone carrying this T cell receptor beta chain was seen repeatedly, ten times or more. The antigen is undetermined. In germline, CDR1 is SGDLS, CDR2 YYNGEE. The trim removed 1 base at V and 8 bases at J, leaving 10 bases unmatched. CDR3 length: 17 amino acids. Sequenced patients had shown CD8+CD57+ cell expansion by flow cytometry. The data were taken from a study of CD8+CD57+ T cells in acquired aplastic anemia. The study, taken as a whole, reports: CD8+ Simpson's diversity showed no significant patient-control difference.

Genomic DNA templated the TCR beta VDJ and CDR3 profiling. One entry per CDR3 protein results from TCRdb running MiXCR on the reads. The profile shows hundreds of thousands of distinct CDR3 sequences, around 45% of them singletons. Sequenced input: sorted CD4+, CD8+, or CD8+CD57+ T cells (not recorded which) from PBMCs. This receptor was obtained from a human donor with aplastic anemia. This chain links TRBV9 with TRBJ2-1, with 12 bases aligning to TRBD2. The CDR3 reads CASSVQTSGGARDEQFF. CDR3 in DNA: TGTGCCAGCAGCGTACAGACTAGCGGGGGCGCCAGGGATGAGCAGTTCTTC. Variable domain in full (rest from reference TRBV9 and TRBJ2-1): DSGVTQTPKHLITATGQRVTLRCSPRSGDLSVYWYQQSLDQGLQFLIQYYNGEERAKGNILERFSAQQFPDLHSELNLSSLELGDSALYFCASSVQTSGGARDEQFFGPGTRLTVL.